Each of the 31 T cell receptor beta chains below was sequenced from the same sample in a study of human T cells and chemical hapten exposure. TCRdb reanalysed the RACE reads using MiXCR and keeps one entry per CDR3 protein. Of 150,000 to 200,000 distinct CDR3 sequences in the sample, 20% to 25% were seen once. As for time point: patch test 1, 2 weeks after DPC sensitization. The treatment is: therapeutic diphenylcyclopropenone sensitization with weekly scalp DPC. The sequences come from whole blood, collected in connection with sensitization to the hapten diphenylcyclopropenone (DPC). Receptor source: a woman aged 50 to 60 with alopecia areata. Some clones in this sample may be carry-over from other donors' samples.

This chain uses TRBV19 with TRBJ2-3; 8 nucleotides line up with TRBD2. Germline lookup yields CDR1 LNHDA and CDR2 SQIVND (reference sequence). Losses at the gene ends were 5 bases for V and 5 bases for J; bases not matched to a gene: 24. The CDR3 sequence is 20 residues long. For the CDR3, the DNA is TGTGCCAGTAGTCCACCCGGCGGATTACCGGGACTAGTGGTTAGAGATACGCAGTATTTT. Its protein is CASSPPGGLPGLVVRDTQYF.

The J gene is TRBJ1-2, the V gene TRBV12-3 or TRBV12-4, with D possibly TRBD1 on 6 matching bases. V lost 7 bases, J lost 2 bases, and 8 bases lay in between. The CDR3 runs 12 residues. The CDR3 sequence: CASTDRNYGYTF. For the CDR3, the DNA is TGTGCCAGCACTGACAGGAACTATGGCTACACCTTC.

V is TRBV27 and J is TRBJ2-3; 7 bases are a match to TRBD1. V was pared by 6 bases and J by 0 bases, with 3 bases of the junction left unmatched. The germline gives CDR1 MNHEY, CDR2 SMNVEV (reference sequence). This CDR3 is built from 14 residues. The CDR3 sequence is CASRRGLSTDTQYF. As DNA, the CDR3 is TGTGCCAGCAGGAGGGGGCTGAGCACAGATACGCAGTATTTT.

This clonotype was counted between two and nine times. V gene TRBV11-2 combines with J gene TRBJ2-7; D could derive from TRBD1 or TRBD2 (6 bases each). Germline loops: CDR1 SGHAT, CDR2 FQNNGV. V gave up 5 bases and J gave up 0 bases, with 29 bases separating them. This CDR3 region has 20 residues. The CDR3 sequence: CASSPFKGGSPGRSSYEQYF. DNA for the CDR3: TGTGCCAGCAGCCCCTTTAAGGGGGGATCACCGGGCCGAAGCTCCTACGAGCAGTACTTC. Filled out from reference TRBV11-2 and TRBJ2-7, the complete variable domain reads EAGVAQSPRYKIIEKRQSVAFWCNPISGHATLYWYQQILGQGPKLLIQFQNNGVVDDSQLPKDRFSAERLKGVDSTLKIQPAKLEDSAVYLCASSPFKGGSPGRSSYEQYFGPGTRLTVT.

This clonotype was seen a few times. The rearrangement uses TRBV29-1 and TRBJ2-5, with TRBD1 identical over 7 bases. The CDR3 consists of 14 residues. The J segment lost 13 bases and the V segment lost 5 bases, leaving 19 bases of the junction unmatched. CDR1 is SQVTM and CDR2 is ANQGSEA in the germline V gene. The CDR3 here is CSVSRPLQDRSLYF. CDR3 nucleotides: TGCAGCGTTTCCCGCCCGCTCCAGGACAGGTCCCTGTACTTC.

This chain's CDR3 is CSTRDPNEKLFF. The CDR3 DNA reads as TGCAGCACCAGAGACCCTAATGAAAAACTGTTTTTT. The chain couples TRBV29-1 to TRBJ1-4; D remains ambiguous. The CDR3 has 12 amino acids. Trimming took 8 bases from V and 3 from J, leaving 10 bases between them. In germline, CDR1 is SQVTM, CDR2 ANQGSEA.

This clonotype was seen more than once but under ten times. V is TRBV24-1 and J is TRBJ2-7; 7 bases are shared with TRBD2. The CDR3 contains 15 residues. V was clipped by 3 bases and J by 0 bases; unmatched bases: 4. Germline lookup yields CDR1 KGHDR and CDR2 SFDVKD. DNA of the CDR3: TGTGCCACCAGTGATACGGGAGGTAGCTCCTACGAGCAGTACTTC. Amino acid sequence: CATSDTGGSSYEQYF.

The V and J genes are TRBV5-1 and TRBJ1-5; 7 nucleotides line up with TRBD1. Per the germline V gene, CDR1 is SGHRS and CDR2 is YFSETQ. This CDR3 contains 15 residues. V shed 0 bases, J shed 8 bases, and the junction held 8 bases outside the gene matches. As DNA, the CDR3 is TGCGCCAGCAGCTTGGCCGGGCACAGGGGAGAGCCCCAGCATTTT. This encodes CASSLAGHRGEPQHF.

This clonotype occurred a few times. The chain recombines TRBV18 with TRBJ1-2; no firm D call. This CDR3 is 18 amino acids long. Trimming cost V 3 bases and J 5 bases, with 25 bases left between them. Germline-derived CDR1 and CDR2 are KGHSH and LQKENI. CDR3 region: CASSPPEGLADYWYGYTF. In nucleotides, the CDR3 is TGTGCCAGCTCACCCCCGGAGGGTCTAGCGGATTATTGGTATGGCTACACCTTC.

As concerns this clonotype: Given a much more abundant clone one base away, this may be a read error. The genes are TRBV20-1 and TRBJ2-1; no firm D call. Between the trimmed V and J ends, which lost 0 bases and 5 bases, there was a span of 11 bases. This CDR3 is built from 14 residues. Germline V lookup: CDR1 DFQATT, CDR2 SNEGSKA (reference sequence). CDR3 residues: CSARDVVVHNEQFF. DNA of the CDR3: TGCAGTGCTAGAGATGTAGTGGTTCACAATGAGCAGTTCTTC.

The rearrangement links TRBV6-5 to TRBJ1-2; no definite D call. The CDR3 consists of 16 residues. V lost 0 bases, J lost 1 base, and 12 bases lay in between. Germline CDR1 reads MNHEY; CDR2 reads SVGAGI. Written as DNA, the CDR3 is TGTGCCAGCAGTTACTCGATTGGGGAAAATAACTATGGCTACACCTTC. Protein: CASSYSIGENNYGYTF.

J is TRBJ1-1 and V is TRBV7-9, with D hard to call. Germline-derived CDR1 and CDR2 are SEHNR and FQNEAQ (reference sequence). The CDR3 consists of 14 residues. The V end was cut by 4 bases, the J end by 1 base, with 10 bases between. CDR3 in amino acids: CASSSGRRNTEAFF. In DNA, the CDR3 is TGTGCCAGCAGCTCGGGGAGGAGGAACACTGAAGCTTTCTTT.

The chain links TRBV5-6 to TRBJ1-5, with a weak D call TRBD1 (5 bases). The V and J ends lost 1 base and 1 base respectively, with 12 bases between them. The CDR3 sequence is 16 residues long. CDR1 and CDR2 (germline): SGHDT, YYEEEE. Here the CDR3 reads CASSLLRGGSNQPQHF. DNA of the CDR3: TGTGCCAGCAGCTTGCTTAGGGGAGGAAGCAATCAGCCCCAGCATTTT.

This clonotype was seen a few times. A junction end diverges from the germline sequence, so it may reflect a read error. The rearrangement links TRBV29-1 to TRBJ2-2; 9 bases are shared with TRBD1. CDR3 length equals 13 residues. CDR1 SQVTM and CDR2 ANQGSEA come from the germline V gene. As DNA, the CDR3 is TGCAGCGTCGGACAGGGGAACTCCGGGGAGCTGTTTTTT. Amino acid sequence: CSVGQGNSGELFF.

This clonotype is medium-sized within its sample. The CDR3 protein is CASSGTQANYGYTF. The CDR3 DNA reads TGTGCCAGCAGCGGGACACAAGCTAACTATGGCTACACCTTC. The rearrangement uses TRBV11-2 and TRBJ1-2, with D maybe TRBD1 (6 bases). The CDR3 runs 14 residues. Germline-derived CDR1 and CDR2 are SGHAT and FQNNGV. V lost 5 bases and J lost 0, with 10 bases in between.

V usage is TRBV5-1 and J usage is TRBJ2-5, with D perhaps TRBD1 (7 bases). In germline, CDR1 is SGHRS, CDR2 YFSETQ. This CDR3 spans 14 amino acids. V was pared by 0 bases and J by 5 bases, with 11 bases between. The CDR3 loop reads CASSLDRGGETQYF. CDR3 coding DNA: TGCGCCAGCAGCTTGGACAGGGGAGGCGAGACCCAGTACTTC.

The CDR3 DNA follows: TGCAGTGCTGCACCGGGACTAAACGTGGTCACAGATACGCAGTATTTT. Amino acid sequence: CSAAPGLNVVTDTQYF. The rearrangement uses TRBV20-1 and TRBJ2-3; TRBD2 agrees at 7 bases. Unmatched junction bases numbered 13, after V lost 5 bases and J lost 2 bases. Germline CDR1 DFQATT, CDR2 SNEGSKA (reference sequence). CDR3 size: 16 residues.

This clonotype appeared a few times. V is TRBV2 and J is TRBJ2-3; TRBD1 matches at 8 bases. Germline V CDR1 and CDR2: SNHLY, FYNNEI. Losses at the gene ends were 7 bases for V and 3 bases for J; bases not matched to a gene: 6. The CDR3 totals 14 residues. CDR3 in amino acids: CASNRDRTTDTQYF. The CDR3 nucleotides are TGTGCCAGCAACCGGGACAGGACTACAGATACGCAGTATTTT.

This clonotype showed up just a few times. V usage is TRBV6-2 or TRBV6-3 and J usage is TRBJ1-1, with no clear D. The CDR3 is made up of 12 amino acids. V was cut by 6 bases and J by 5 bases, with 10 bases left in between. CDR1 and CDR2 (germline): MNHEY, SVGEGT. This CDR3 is CASRRRGTEAFF. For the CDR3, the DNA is TGTGCCAGCAGAAGGAGAGGTACTGAAGCTTTCTTT.

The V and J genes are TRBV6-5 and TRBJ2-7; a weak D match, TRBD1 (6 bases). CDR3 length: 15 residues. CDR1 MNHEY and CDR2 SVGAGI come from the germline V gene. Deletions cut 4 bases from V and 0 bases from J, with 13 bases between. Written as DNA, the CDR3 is TGTGCCAGCAGTTTCGGGACATCCGTCTCCTACGAGCAGTACTTC. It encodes CASSFGTSVSYEQYF.

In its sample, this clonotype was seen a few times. CDR3 nucleotides: TGCAGTGCTAGAGACCCTTCTGGCGGAGCCCTCAATGAGCAGTTCTTC. As protein: CSARDPSGGALNEQFF. This chain connects TRBV20-1 to TRBJ2-1; D is undetermined. The length of the CDR3 is 16 residues. V lost 0 bases and J lost 6, with 18 bases in between. The germline V gene encodes CDR1 DFQATT and CDR2 SNEGSKA (reference sequence).

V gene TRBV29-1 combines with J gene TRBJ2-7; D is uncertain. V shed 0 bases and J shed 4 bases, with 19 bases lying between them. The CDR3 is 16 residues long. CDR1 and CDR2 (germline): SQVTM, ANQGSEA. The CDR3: CSVEDLKGGRRYEQYF. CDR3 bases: TGCAGCGTTGAAGATCTTAAAGGCGGCCGCCGATACGAGCAGTACTTC.

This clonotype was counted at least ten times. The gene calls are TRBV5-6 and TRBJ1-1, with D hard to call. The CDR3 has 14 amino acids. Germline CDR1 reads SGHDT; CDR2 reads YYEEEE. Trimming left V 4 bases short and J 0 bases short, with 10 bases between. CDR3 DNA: TGTGCCAGCAGCCTGGGGAGGTTGAACACTGAAGCTTTCTTT. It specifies CASSLGRLNTEAFF.

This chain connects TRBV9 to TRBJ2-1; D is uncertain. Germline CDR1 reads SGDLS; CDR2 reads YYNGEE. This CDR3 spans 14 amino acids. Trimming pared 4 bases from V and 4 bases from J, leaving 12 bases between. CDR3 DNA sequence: TGTGCCAGCAGCCCCCGGATAGAGTACAATGAGCAGTTCTTC. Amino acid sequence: CASSPRIEYNEQFF. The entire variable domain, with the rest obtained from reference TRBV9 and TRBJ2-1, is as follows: DSGVTQTPKHLITATGQRVTLRCSPRSGDLSVYWYQQSLDQGLQFLIQYYNGEERAKGNILERFSAQQFPDLHSELNLSSLELGDSALYFCASSPRIEYNEQFFGPGTRLTVL.

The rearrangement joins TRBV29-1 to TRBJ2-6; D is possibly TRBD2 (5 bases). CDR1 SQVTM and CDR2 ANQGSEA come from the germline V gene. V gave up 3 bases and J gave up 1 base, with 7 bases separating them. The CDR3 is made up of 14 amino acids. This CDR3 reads CSVDTGSGANVLTF. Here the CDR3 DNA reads TGCAGCGTTGATACGGGATCTGGGGCCAACGTCCTGACTTTC.

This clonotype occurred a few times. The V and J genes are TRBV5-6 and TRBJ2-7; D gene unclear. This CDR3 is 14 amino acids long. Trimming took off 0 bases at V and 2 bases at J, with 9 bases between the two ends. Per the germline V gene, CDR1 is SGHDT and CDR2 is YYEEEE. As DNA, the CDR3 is TGTGCCAGCAGCTTGGCGGGCAGAACCTACGAGCAGTACTTC. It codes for CASSLAGRTYEQYF.

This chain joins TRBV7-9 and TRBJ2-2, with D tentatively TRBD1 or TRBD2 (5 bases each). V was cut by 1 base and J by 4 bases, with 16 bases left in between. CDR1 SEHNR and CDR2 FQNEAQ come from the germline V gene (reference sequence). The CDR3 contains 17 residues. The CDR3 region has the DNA TGTGCCAGCAGCTTAGATCGGGGCCAACTACCCACCGGGGAGCTGTTTTTT. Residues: CASSLDRGQLPTGELFF.

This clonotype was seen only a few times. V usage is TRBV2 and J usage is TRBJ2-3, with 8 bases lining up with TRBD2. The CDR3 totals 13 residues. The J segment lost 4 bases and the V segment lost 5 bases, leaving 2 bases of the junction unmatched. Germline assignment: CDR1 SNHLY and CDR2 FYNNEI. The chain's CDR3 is CASSSGSPDTQYF. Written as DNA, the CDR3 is TGTGCCAGCAGTAGCGGGAGCCCAGATACGCAGTATTTT.

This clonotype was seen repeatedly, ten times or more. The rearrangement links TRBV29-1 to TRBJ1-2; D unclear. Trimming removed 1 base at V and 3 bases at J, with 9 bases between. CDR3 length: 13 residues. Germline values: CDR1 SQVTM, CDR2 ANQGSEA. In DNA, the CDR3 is TGCAGCGTTGAAGTCTCCCCCTACTATGGCTACACCTTC. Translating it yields CSVEVSPYYGYTF. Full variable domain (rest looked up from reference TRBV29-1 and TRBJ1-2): SAVISQKPSRDICQRGTSLTIQCQVDSQVTMMFWYRQQPGQSLTLIATANQGSEATYESGFVIDKFPISRPNLTFSTLTVSNMSPEDSSIYLCSVEVSPYYGYTFGSGTRLTVV.

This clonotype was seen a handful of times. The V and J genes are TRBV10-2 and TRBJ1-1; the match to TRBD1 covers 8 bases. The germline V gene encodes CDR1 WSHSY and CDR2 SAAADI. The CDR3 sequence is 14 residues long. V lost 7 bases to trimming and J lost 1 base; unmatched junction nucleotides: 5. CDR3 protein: CASIPTGENTEAFF. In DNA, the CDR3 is TGCGCCAGCATTCCGACAGGGGAGAACACTGAAGCTTTCTTT.

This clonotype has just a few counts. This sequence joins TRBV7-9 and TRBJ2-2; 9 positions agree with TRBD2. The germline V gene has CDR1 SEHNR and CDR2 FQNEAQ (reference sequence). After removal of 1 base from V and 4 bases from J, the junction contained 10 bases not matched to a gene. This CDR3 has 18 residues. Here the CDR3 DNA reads TGTGCCAGCAGCTTAGAAATCGGAGCGGGAGGAAGCACCGGGGAGCTGTTTTTT. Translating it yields CASSLEIGAGGSTGELFF.